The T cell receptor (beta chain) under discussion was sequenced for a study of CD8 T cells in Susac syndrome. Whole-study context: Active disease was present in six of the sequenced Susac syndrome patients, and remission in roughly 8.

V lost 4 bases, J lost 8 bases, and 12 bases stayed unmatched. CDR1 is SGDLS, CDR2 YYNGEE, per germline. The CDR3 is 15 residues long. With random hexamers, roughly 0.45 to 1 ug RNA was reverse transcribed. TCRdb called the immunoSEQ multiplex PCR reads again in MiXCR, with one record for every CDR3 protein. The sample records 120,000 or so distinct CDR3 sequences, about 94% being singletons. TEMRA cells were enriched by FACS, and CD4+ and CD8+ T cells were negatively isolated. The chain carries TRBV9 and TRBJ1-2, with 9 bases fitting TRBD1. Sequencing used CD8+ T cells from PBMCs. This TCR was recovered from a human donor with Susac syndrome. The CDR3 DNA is TGTGCCAGCAGCACCTCCACCGGGACAGGGAGAGGCTACACCTTC. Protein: CASSTSTGTGRGYTF. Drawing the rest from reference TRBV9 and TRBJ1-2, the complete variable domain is DSGVTQTPKHLITATGQRVTLRCSPRSGDLSVYWYQQSLDQGLQFLIQYYNGEERAKGNILERFSAQQFPDLHSELNLSSLELGDSALYFCASSTSTGTGRGYTFGSGTRLTVV.